These 6 T cell receptor beta chains were sequenced from one sample in a study of shared clonotypes between healthy human individuals. Clones were read by immunoSEQ multiplex PCR, and TCRdb kept only the in-frame ones, dropping some. The sample carries about 490,000 clones, approximately 78% recorded once. The sequencing sample was made of PBMCs. The receptors derive from a woman in her thirties or forties in good health. Some clones in this sample may be carry-over from other donors' samples.

Only a few counts were recorded for this clone. The CDR3 is CASSYDRAAEKLFF. The CDR3 bases are TGTGCCAGCAGCTATGACAGGGCTGCTGAAAAACTGTTTTTT. V is TRBV7-8 and J is TRBJ1-4; TRBD1 matches 7 bases. Losses at the gene ends were 4 bases for V and 7 bases for J; bases not matched to a gene: 6. Looked up from germline, CDR1 is SGHVS and CDR2 is FQNEAQ. The CDR3 covers 14 residues.

The chain uses TRBV19 and TRBJ2-1; TRBD2 is a possible D gene (6 bases). Germline values: CDR1 LNHDA, CDR2 SQIVND (reference sequence). CDR3 length equals 18 residues. Trimming cost V 1 base and J 2 bases, with 18 bases left between them. The CDR3 nucleotides read TGTGCCAGTAGTATAGTGGGTAGCGGAACCGGACCCTACAATGAGCAGTTCTTC. The encoded protein is CASSIVGSGTGPYNEQFF.

The J gene is TRBJ2-7, the V gene TRBV5-1, with TRBD2 identical over 14 bases. V was clipped by 3 bases and J by 7 bases; unmatched bases: 18. Germline CDR1 SGHRS, CDR2 YFSETQ. The CDR3 extends over 19 amino acids. CDR3 sequence: CASSWRGTSGSLGPREQYF. Written as DNA, the CDR3 is TGCGCCAGCAGCTGGAGGGGGACTAGCGGGAGTTTGGGCCCTCGAGAGCAGTACTTC.

The chain recombines TRBV30 with TRBJ1-1; D gene unclear. CDR3 length: 15 amino acids. Germline V gene sequence: CDR1 GTSNPN, CDR2 SVGIG (reference sequence). V lost 3 bases, J lost 0 bases, and 14 bases lay in between. The CDR3 sequence is CAWSMGSFMNTEAFF. The CDR3 bases are TGTGCCTGGAGCATGGGGAGCTTCATGAACACTGAAGCTTTCTTT.

This clone was counted only a few times. At one end, the junction sequence differs from germline, possibly due to a read error. The chain links TRBV7-7 to TRBJ2-1; 10 bases match TRBD1. There are 15 residues in the CDR3. Germline-derived CDR1 and CDR2 are SSHAT and FNYEAQ (reference sequence). The CDR3 here is CASSLGQGDYNEQFF. The CDR3 DNA follows: TGTGCTAGCAGCTTAGGACAGGGGGACTACAATGAGCAGTTCTTC.

J is TRBJ1-5 and V is TRBV19; no clear D gene. The V gene lost 10 bases and the J gene lost 2 bases, with 12 bases spanning the gap. This CDR3 is 13 amino acids long. Germline V CDR1 and CDR2: LNHDA, SQIVND (reference sequence). The CDR3 nucleotides are TGTGCCACTAATCAAGGTGGCAATCAGCCCCAGCATTTT. Translation gives CATNQGGNQPQHF.